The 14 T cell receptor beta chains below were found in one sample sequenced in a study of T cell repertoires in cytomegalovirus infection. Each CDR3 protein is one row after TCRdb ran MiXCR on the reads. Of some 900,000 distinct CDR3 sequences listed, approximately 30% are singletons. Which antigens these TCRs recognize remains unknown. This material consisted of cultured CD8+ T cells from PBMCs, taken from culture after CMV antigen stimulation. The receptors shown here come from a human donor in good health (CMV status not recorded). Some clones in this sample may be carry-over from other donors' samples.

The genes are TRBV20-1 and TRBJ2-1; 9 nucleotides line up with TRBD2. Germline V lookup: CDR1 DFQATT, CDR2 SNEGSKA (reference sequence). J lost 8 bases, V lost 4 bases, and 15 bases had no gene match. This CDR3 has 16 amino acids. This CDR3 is CSATTLAGRVWDEQFF. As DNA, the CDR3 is TGCAGTGCTACCACACTAGCGGGCCGGGTTTGGGATGAGCAGTTCTTC.

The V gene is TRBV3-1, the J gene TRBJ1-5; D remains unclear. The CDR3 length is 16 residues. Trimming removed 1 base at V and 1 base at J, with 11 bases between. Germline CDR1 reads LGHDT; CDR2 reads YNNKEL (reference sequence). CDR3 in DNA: TGTGCCAGCAGCCAAGGCGAAAGCGGGAGCAATCAGCCCCAGCATTTT. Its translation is CASSQGESGSNQPQHF.

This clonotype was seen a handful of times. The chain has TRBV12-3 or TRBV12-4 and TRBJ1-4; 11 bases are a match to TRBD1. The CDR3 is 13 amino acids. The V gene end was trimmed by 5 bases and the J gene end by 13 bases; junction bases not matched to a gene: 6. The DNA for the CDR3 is TGTGCCAGCAGTGAAGGGACAGGGGGTGGACTGTTTTTT. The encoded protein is CASSEGTGGGLFF.

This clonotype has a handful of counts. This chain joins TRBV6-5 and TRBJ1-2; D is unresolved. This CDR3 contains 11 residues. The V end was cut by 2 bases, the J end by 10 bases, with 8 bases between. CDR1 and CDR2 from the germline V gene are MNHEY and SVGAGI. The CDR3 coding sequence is TGTGCCAGCAGTTACGGGCTCGACTACACCTTC. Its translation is CASSYGLDYTF.

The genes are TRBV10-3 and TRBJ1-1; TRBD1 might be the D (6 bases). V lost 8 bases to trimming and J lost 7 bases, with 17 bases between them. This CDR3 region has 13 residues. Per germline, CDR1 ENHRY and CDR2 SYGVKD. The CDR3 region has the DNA TGTGCCATCGGGGGACATGATATGGTTGAAGCTTTCTTT. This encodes CAIGGHDMVEAFF.

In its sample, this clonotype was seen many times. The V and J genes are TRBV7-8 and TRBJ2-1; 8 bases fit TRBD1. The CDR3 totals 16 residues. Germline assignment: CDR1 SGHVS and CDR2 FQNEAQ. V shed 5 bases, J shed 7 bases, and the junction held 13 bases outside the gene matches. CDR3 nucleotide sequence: TGTGCCAGCAGCGAACGGACAGGGAGCCCGGGGAATGAGCAGTTCTTC. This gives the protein CASSERTGSPGNEQFF.

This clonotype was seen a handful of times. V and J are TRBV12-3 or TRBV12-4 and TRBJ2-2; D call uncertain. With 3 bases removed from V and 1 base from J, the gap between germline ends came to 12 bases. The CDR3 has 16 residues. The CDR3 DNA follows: TGTGCCAGCAGTTTTACTCATTCAGGGAACACCGGGGAGCTGTTTTTT. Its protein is CASSFTHSGNTGELFF.

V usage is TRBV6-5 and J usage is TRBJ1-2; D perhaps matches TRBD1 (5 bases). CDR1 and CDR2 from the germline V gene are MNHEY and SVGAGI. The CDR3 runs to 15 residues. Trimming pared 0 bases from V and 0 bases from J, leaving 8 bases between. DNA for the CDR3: TGTGCCAGCAGTTACTCAGGGGCGGCTAACTATGGCTACACCTTC. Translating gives CASSYSGAANYGYTF.

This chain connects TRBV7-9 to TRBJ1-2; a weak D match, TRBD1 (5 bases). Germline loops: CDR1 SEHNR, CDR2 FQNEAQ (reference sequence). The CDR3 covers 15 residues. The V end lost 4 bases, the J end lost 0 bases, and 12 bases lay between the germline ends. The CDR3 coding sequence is TGTGCCAGCAGCTCAGACAGATTTTCTAACTATGGCTACACCTTC. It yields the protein CASSSDRFSNYGYTF.

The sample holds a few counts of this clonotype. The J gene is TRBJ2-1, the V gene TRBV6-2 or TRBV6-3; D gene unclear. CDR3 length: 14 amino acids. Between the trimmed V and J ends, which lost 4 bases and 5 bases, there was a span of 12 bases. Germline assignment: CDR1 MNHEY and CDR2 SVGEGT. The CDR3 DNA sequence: TGTGCCAGCAGTTTTCCATGGGAAAACAATGAGCAGTTCTTC. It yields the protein CASSFPWENNEQFF.

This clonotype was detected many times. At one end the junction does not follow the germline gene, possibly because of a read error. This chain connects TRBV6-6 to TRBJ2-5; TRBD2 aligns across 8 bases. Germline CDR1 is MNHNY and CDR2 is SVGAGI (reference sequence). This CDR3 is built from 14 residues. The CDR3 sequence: CASSSTSEQGTQYF. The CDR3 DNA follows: TGTGCCAGCAGTTCGACTAGCGAACAAGGGACCCAGTACTTC.

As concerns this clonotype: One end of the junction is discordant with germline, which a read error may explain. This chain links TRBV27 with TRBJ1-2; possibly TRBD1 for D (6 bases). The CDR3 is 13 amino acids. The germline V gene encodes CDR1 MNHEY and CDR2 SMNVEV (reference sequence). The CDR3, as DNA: TGTGCCAGCAGTCTGTCAGGCAGGGGAGGCTACTCCTTC. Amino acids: CASSLSGRGGYSF.

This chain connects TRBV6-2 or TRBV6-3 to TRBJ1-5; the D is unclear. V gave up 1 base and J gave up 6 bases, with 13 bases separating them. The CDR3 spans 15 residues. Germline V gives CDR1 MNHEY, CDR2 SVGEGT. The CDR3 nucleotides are TGTGCCAGCAGTTACTGGGTCGCAACGATTCAGCCCCAGCATTTT. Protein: CASSYWVATIQPQHF.

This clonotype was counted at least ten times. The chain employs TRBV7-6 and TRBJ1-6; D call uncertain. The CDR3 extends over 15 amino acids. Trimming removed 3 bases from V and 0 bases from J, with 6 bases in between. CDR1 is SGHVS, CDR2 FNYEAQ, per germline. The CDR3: CASSLTSSYNSPLHF. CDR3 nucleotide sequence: TGTGCCAGCAGCTTGACGAGCTCCTATAATTCACCCCTCCACTTT.